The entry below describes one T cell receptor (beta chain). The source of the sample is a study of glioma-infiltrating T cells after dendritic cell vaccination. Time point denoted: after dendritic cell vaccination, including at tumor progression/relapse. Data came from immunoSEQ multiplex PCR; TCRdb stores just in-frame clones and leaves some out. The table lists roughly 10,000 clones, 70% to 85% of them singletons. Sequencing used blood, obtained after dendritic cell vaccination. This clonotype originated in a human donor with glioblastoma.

CDR3: CATSREEVWTQYF. The DNA for the CDR3 is TGTGCCACCAGCAGAGAGGAGGTGTGGACCCAGTACTTC. The chain joins TRBV15 to TRBJ2-5; D may be TRBD2 (5 bases). V lost 0 bases and J lost 7, with 9 bases in between. Germline V gene lookup returns CDR1 LNHNV and CDR2 YYDKDF (reference sequence). The CDR3 has 13 amino acids. The variable domain in full, completed from reference TRBV15 and TRBJ2-5, reads DAMVIQNPRYQVTQFGKPVTLSCSQTLNHNVMYWYQQKSSQAPKLLFHYYDKDFNNEADTPDNFQSRRPNTSFCFLDIRSPGLGDTAMYLCATSREEVWTQYFGPGTRLLVL.